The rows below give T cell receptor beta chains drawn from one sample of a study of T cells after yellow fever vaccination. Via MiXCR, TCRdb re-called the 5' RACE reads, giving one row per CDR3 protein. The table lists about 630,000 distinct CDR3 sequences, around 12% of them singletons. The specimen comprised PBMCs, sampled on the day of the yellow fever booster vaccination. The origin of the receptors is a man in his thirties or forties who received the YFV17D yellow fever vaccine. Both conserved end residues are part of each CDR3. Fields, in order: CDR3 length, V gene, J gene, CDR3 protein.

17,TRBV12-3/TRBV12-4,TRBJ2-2,CTSSLPLAGFVPGELFF
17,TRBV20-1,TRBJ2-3,CSARGGSGRTSTDTQYF
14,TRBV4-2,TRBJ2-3,CASSQEQDTDTQYF
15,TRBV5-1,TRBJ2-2,CASSLAQGEVGELFF
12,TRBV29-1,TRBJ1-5,CSVGNSNQPQHF
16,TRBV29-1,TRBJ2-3,CSVEDLQLAGADTQYF
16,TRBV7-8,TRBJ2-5,CASSQRGAEDQETQYF
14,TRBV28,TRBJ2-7,CASSLASLTYEQYF
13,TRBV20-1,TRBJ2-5,CSANRDIGETQYF
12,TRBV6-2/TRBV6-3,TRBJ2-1,CASGLVYNEQFF
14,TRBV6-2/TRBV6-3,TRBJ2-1,CASSLGASRNEQFF
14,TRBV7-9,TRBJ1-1,CASSVRRLNTEAFF
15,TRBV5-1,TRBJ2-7,CASSPGQGGIDEQYF
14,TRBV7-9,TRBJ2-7,CASSLRDVTPKQYF
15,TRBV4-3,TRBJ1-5,CASSQDGGGNQPQHF
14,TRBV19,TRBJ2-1,CASSIGRSYNEQFF